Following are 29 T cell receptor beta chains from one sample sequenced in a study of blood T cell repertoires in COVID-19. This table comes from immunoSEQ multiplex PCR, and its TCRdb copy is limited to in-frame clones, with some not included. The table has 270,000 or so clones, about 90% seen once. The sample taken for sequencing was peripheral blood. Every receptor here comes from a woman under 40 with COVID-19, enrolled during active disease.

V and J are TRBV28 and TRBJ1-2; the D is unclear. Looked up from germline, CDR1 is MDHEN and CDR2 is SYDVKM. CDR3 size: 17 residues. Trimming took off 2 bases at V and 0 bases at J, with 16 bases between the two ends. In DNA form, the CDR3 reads TGTGCCAGCAGTTTAGAGGATTTAACCAATACTAACTATGGCTACACCTTC. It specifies CASSLEDLTNTNYGYTF.

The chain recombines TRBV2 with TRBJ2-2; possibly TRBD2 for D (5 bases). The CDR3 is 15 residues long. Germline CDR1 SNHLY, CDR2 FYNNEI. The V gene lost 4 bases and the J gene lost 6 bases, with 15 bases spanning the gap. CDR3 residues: CASSVIAMGSGELFF. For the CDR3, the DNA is TGTGCCAGCAGTGTGATAGCGATGGGGTCCGGGGAGCTGTTTTTT.

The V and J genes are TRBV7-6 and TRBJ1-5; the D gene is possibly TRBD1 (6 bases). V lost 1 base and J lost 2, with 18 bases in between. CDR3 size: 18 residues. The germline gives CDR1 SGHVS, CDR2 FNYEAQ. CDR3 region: CASSLDQRGAGGNQPQHF. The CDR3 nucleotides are TGTGCCAGCAGCTTAGATCAGCGGGGGGCAGGGGGCAATCAGCCCCAGCATTTT.

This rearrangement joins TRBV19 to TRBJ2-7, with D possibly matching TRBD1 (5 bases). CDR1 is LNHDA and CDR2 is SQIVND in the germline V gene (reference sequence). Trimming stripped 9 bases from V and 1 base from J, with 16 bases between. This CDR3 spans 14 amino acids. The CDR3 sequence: CASRDRDSSYEQYF. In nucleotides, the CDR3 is TGTGCCAGCCGAGACAGAGACTCTTCCTACGAGCAGTACTTC.

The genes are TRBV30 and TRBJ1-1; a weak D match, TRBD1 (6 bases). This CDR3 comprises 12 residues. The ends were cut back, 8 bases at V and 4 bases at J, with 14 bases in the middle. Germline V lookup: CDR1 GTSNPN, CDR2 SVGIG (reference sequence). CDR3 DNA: TGTGCCGGGAACAGGGCCGGCACTGAAGCTTTCTTT. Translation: CAGNRAGTEAFF.

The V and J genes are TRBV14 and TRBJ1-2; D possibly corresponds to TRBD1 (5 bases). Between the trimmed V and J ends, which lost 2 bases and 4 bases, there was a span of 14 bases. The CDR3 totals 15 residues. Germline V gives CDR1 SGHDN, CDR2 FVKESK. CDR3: CASSQWETGSYGYTF. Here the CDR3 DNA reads TGTGCCAGCAGCCAATGGGAAACAGGAAGCTATGGCTACACCTTC.

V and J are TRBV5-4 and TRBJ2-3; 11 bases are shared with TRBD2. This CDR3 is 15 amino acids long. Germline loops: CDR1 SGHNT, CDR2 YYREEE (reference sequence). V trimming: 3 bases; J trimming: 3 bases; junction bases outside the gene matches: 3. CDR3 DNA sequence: TGTGCCAGCAGCTCGGGACTAGCGGCTACAGATACGCAGTATTTT. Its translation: CASSSGLAATDTQYF.

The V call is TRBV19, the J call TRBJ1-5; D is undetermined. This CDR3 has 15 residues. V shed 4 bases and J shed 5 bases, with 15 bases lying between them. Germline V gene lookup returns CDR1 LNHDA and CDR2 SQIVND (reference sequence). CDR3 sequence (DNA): TGTGCCAGTAGTACCCGAGGAGGGTGGCATCAGCCCCAGCATTTT. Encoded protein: CASSTRGGWHQPQHF.

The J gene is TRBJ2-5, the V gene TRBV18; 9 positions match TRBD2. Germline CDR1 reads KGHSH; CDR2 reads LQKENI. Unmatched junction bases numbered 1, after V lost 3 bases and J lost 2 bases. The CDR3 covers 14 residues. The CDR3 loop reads CASSPGLAQETQYF. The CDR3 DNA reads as TGTGCCAGCTCACCGGGACTAGCACAAGAGACCCAGTACTTC.

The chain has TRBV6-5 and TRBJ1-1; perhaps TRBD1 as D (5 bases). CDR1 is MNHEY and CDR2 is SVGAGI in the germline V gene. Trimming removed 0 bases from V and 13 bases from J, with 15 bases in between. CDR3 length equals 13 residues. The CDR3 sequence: CASSYSRGPGDFF. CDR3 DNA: TGTGCCAGCAGTTACTCAAGGGGCCCGGGGGATTTCTTT.

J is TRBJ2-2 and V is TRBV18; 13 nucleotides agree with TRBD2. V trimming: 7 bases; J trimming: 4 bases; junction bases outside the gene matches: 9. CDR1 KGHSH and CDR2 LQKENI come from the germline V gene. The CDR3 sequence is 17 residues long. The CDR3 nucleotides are TGTGCCAGCTTCAGGACTAGCGGGGGCCTCGGCACCGGGGAGCTGTTTTTT. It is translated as CASFRTSGGLGTGELFF.

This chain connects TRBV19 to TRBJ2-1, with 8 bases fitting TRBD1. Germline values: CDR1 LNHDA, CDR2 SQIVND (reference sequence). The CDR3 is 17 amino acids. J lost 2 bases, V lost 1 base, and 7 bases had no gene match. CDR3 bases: TGTGCCAGTAGTATAGCCTTCGACAGGGGCGCCTACAATGAGCAGTTCTTC. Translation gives CASSIAFDRGAYNEQFF.

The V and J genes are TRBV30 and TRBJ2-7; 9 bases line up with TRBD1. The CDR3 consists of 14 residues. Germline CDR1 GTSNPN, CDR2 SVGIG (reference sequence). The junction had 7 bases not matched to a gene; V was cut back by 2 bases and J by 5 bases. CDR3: CAWSPGQGSHEQYF. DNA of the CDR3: TGTGCCTGGAGTCCGGGACAGGGTTCCCACGAGCAGTACTTC.

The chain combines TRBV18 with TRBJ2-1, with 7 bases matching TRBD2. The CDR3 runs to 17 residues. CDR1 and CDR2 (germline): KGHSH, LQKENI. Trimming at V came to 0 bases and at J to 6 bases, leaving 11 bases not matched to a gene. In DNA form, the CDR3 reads TGTGCCAGCTCACCACCGGTGGGACTCCCGGGGGGCAATGAGCAGTTCTTC. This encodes CASSPPVGLPGGNEQFF.

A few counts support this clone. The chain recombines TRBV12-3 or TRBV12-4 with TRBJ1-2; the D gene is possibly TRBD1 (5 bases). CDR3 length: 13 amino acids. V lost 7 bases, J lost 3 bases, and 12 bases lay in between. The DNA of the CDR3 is TGTGCCAGCACCATCGGGGGGGACTATGGCTACACCTTC. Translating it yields CASTIGGDYGYTF.

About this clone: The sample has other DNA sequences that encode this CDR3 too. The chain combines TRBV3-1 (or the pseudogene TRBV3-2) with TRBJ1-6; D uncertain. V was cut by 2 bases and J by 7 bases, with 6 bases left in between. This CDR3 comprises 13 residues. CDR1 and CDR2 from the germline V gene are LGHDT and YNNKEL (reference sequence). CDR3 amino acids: CASSQRRNSPLHF. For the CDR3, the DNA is TGTGCCAGCAGCCAAAGGCGGAATTCACCCCTCCACTTT.

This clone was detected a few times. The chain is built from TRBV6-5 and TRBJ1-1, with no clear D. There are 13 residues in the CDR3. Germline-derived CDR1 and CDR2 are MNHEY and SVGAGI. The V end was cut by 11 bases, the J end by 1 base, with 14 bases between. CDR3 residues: CAGNIQPNTEAFF. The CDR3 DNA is TGTGCCGGCAACATACAGCCGAACACTGAAGCTTTCTTT.

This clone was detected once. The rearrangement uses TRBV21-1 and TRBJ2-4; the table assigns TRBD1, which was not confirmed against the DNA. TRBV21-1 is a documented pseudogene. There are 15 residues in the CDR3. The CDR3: CASSKAGGQENIQYF. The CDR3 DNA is TGTGCCAGCAGCAAAGCAGGTGGACAGGAAAACATTCAGTACTTC.

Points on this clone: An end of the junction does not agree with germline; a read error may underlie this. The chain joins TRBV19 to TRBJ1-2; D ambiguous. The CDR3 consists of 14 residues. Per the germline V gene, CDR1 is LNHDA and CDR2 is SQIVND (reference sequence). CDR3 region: CANSTDSRAHGYTF. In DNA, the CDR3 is TGTGCCAATAGTACTGACTCGAGGGCTCATGGCTACACCTTC.

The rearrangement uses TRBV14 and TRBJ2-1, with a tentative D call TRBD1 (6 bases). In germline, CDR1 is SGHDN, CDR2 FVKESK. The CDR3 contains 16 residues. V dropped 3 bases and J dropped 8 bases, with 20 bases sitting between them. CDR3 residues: CASSQGAFLQGDEQFF. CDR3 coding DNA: TGTGCCAGCAGCCAGGGGGCATTCCTCCAGGGCGATGAGCAGTTCTTC.

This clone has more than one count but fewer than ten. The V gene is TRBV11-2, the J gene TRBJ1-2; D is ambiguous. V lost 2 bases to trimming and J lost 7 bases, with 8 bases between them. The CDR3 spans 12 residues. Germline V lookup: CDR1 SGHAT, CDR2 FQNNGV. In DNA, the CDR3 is TGTGCCAGCAGCTTATATCGGGGTGGCTACACCTTC. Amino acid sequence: CASSLYRGGYTF.

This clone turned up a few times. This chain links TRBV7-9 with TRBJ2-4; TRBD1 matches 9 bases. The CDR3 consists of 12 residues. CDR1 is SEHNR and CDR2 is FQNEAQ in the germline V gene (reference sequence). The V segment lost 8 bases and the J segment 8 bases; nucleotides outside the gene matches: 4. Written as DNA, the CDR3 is TGTGCCAGCGGGGGGACAGGGTACATTCAGTACTTC. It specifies CASGGTGYIQYF.

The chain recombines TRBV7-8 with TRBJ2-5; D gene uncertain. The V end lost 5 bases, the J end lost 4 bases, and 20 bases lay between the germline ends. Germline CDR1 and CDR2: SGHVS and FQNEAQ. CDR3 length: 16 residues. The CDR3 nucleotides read TGTGCCAGCAGCACGCAATCGCGGCCACGGTTAGAGACCCAGTACTTC. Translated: CASSTQSRPRLETQYF.

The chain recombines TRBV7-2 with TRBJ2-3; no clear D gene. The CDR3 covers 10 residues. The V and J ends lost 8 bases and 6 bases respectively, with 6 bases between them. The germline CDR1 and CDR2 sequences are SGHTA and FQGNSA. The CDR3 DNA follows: TGTGCCAGCTCCCGGGATACGCAGTATTTT. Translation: CASSRDTQYF.

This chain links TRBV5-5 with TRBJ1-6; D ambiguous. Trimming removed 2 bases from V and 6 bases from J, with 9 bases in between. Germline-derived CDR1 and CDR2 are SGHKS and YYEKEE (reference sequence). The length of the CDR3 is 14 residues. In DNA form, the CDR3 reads TGTGCCAGCAGCTTTTCCTCTCTTAATTCACCCCTCCACTTT. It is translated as CASSFSSLNSPLHF.

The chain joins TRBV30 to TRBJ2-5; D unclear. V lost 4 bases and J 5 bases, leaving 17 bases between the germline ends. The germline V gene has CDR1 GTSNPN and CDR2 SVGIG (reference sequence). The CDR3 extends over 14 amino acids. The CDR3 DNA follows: TGTGCCTGGAATACCGGCGGCTCAGCGGAGACCCAGTACTTC. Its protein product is CAWNTGGSAETQYF.

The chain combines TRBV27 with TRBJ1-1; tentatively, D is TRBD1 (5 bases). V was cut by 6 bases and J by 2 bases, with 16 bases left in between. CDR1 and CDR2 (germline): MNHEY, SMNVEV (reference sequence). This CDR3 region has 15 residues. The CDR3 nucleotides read TGTGCCAGCAGGGGGACTTGGGGTGGAAACACTGAAGCTTTCTTT. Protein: CASRGTWGGNTEAFF.

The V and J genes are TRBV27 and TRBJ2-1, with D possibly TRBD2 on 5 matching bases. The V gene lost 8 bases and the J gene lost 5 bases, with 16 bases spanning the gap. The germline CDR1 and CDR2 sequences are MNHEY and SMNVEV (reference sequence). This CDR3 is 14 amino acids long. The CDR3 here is CASQRRVGDNEQFF. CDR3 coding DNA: TGTGCCAGCCAAAGAAGGGTCGGGGACAATGAGCAGTTCTTC.

Written as DNA, the CDR3 is TGTGCCAGCAGCTTAGTGACAGGAGGCAACACCATATATTTT. Translating it yields CASSLVTGGNTIYF. The chain joins TRBV7-9 to TRBJ1-3; the D gene is possibly TRBD1 (6 bases). CDR1 and CDR2 from the germline V gene are SEHNR and FQNEAQ (reference sequence). This CDR3 region has 14 residues. V was cut by 1 base and J by 7 bases, with 11 bases left in between.